This T cell receptor beta chain comes out of a study of T cells in Graves' hyperthyroidism and ophthalmopathy. Trimming cost V 4 bases and J 3 bases, with 7 bases left between them. The CDR3 totals 13 residues. Looked up from germline, CDR1 is SGHNT and CDR2 is YENEEA. RNA transcripts served as the template for amplifying TCR beta CDR3 regions. HTBI primers were employed in a first-round RT-PCR of the TCR CDR3. TCRdb re-derived calls from the multiplex PCR reads in MiXCR, one entry per CDR3 protein. The data contain a few hundred thousand distinct CDR3 sequences, 15% of them singletons. When ophthalmopathy did not progress within 18 months, Graves' hyperthyroidism was considered stable. Patients between 18 and 65 years old had hyperthyroidism, newly diagnosed and lasting under 2 months.

The sequence was obtained from a woman aged 25 to 39 with Graves' hyperthyroidism. The chain joins TRBV11-3 to TRBJ2-1; unclear D gene. The sample consisted of blood. This chain's CDR3 is CASSYRLYNEQFF. CDR3 in DNA: TGTGCCAGCAGCTACCGGCTCTACAATGAGCAGTTCTTC.